The clone carrying this T cell receptor beta chain was seen only a few times. Its specificity is not known. CDR1 is KGHSH and CDR2 is LQKENI in the germline V gene. The CDR3 loop spans 16 amino acids. The ends were cut back, 2 bases at V and 1 base at J, with 14 bases in the middle. These data come from a study of shared clonotypes between healthy human individuals. Points from the study as a whole: Owing to a small donor count, the genetic and exposure-history diversity represented was limited.

All donors were healthy HIV-negative adults lacking recent acute infections or vaccinations. Scientists sequenced DNA from unsorted PBMC on ten immunoSEQ deep assay plates. This table comes from immunoSEQ multiplex PCR, and its TCRdb copy is limited to in-frame clones, with some not included. Found here are fewer than 550,000 clones, about 75% of them singletons; the top ten hold approximately 13%. V is TRBV18 and J is TRBJ1-1; perhaps TRBD1 as D (5 bases). Specimen: PBMCs. The clonotype comes from a woman aged 40 to 50 in good health. Some clones in this sample may be carry-over from other donors' samples. This CDR3 reads CASSPSIAGPNTEAFF. CDR3 nucleotides: TGTGCCAGCTCACCATCCATCGCAGGGCCGAACACTGAAGCTTTCTTT.